A selection of T cell receptor beta chains follows, all from one sample in a study of OX40 agonist ivuxolimab in advanced cancers. The method was immunoSEQ multiplex PCR; TCRdb's version includes in-frame clones alone and lacks a portion of them. The data hold 50,000 to 70,000 clones, with about 85% observed a single time. The sample in question was CD4+ or CD8+ T cells sorted from blood, obtained in a trial of the OX40 agonist ivuxolimab. Every receptor here comes from an adult with an advanced solid tumor such as melanoma, head and neck, liver or kidney cancer. Each CDR3 is given with its conserved first and last residue. A D gene is named only where the DNA matches it firmly. The size of a clone is reported for some rows only, either as once, few or many, or as a class for expanded clones.

j_gene | v_gene | abundance | d_gene | CDR3nt | CDR3aa
TRBJ2-7 | TRBV11-2 | - | TRBD2 | TGTGCCAGCAGCTTCGGACTAGCGGGGGACGAGCAGTACTTC | CASSFGLAGDEQYF
TRBJ2-2 | TRBV19 | - | TRBD1 | TGTGCCAGTCTTCGACAGGGGGCGAGGGACGGGGAGCTGTTTTTT | CASLRQGARDGELFF
TRBJ1-2 | TRBV4-1 | - | - | TGCGCCAGCAGCCAAGATACCCAGGGAGCTAACTATGGCTACACCTTC | CASSQDTQGANYGYTF
TRBJ2-1 | TRBV5-6 | - | TRBD1 | TGTGCCAGCAGCAATACAGGGGTCCCAAGGGGCTACAATGAGCAGTTCTTC | CASSNTGVPRGYNEQFF
TRBJ2-3 | TRBV7-2 | - | - | TGTGCCAGCAGCTTAGTTTCTTCACACACAGATACGCAGTATTTT | CASSLVSSHTDTQYF
TRBJ2-1 | TRBV5-6 | - | TRBD1 | TGTGCCAGCAGCTCGGTAGGGGGCCTACAGGGAGAGCAGTTCTTC | CASSSVGGLQGEQFF
TRBJ2-1 | TRBV9 | once | TRBD2 | TGTGCCAGCAGCGTAGTTAGCGGGGGGGCAGGTGAGCAGTTCTTC | CASSVVSGGAGEQFF
TRBJ2-7 | TRBV7-9 | few | - | TGTGCCAGCAGCGGACGTGGCAGGGGCTACGAGCAGTACTTC | CASSGRGRGYEQYF
TRBJ2-3 | TRBV27 | - | - | TGTGCCAGCACCAGATACGGAGGGGGTTCATATACGCAGTATTTT | CASTRYGGGSYTQYF
TRBJ1-1 | TRBV19 | - | TRBD1 | TGTGCCAGTGCGGACAGGGGCATGAACACTGAAGCTTTCTTT | CASADRGMNTEAFF
TRBJ1-1 | TRBV6-5 | - | - | TGTGCCAGCAGTGGCATTCGGGGGTTTTTCAATGAAGCTTTCTTT | CASSGIRGFFNEAFF
TRBJ1-2 | TRBV6-6 | - | - | TGTGCCAGCAGTTACTCGTTCGGAAAGAGCCATGGCTACACCTTC | CASSYSFGKSHGYTF
TRBJ2-1 | TRBV10-3 | - | TRBD1 | TGTGCCACCTGGACCGGGACAGGGTACAATGAGCAGTTCTTC | CATWTGTGYNEQFF
TRBJ2-5 | TRBV7-6 | - | - | TGTGCCAGCAGCTACGGAAACCAAGAGACCCAGTACTTC | CASSYGNQETQYF
TRBJ2-7 | TRBV7-2 | - | TRBD1 | TGTGCCAGCAGCTCGGACAGGGGGGGAGGGCAGTACTTC | CASSSDRGGGQYF
TRBJ1-2 | TRBV27 | - | TRBD1 | TGTGCCAGCAGTCTCGGACAGGGGATAGGCTATGGCTACACCTTC | CASSLGQGIGYGYTF
TRBJ2-1 | TRBV18 | few | - | TGTGCCAGCTCACCCCGTTCCGGGCAAAACAATGAGCAGTTCTTC | CASSPRSGQNNEQFF
TRBJ2-7 | TRBV18 | - | TRBD1 | TGTGCCAGCTCATTTACAGGGACAGGGGGCGACGAGCAGTACTTC | CASSFTGTGGDEQYF
TRBJ1-2 | TRBV19 | - | - | TGTGCCAGTACCTTAGACGGTTATGGCTACACCTTC | CASTLDGYGYTF
TRBJ1-4 | TRBV29-1 | - | - | TGCAGCGTTAATGGTGGTGAAAAACTGTTTTTT | CSVNGGEKLFF
TRBJ2-7 | TRBV5-1 | - | TRBD1 | TGCGCCAGCAGCCTGGAACCGGGACAGGGGACCTACGAGCAGTACTTC | CASSLEPGQGTYEQYF
TRBJ2-5 | TRBV4-1 | - | TRBD1 | TGCGCCAGCAGAGGCTGGGCAGGGGGTGAGACCCAGTACTTC | CASRGWAGGETQYF
TRBJ1-2 | TRBV19 | - | TRBD1 | TGTGCCAGTAGGACAGGGGCCAACTATGGCTACACCTTC | CASRTGANYGYTF
TRBJ1-2 | TRBV28 | - | TRBD1 | TGTGCCAGCAGACCAGACAGGGCCCTTAACTATGGCTACACCTTC | CASRPDRALNYGYTF
TRBJ1-1 | TRBV4-2 | - | TRBD1 | TGTGCCAGCAGCCAAGGGGGACAGGGGCTTAACACTGAAGCTTTCTTT | CASSQGGQGLNTEAFF
TRBJ2-5 | TRBV5-8 | - | - | TGTGCCAGCAGCAGGGACTGGGGAGAGACCCAGTACTTC | CASSRDWGETQYF
TRBJ2-7 | TRBV28 | once | TRBD1 | TGTGCCAGCAGTCCTCTTGGGGACAGCAAAGCCTACGAGCAGTACTTC | CASSPLGDSKAYEQYF
TRBJ2-7 | TRBV5-1 | - | TRBD2 | TGCGCCAGCAGTACGCGGAGGGGAGGGCACGAGCAGTACTTC | CASSTRRGGHEQYF
TRBJ2-3 | TRBV5-1 | - | - | TGCGCCAGCAGCTGGGGGATTGCGGAAGGCTCAGATACGCAGTATTTT | CASSWGIAEGSDTQYF
TRBJ2-3 | TRBV28 | - | - | TGTGCCAGCAGTCTGCGAGGTTCCCTGGGAGATACGCAGTATTTT | CASSLRGSLGDTQYF
TRBJ2-7 | TRBV28 | - | TRBD1 | TGTGCCACCAACCGGGACAGGGCTCCCTACGAGCAGTACTTC | CATNRDRAPYEQYF
TRBJ1-1 | TRBV29-1 | few | - | TGCAGCTGGGGAGGGACGAACACTGAAGCTTTCTTT | CSWGGTNTEAFF
TRBJ1-2 | TRBV28 | - | - | TGTGCCAGCAGTGAAGCTAACTATGGCTACACCTTC | CASSEANYGYTF
TRBJ2-1 | TRBV7-8 | - | TRBD2 | TGTGCCAGCAGCTCCACGGCGGGGACTAGCGGATCAATCGATGAGCAGTTCTTC | CASSSTAGTSGSIDEQFF
TRBJ1-2 | TRBV2 | - | TRBD1 | TGTGCCAGCAGTGAACAACAGGGGGGCCTCTATGGCTACACCTTC | CASSEQQGGLYGYTF
TRBJ2-3 | TRBV4-1 | - | TRBD2 | TGCGCCAGCAGCCAAGATGGCTATCGGACTAGCGGTAGCACAGATACGCAGTATTTT | CASSQDGYRTSGSTDTQYF
TRBJ1-1 | TRBV5-4 | - | - | TGTGCCAGCAGCGGCCCCGGATTCTGGGGAGCTTTCTTT | CASSGPGFWGAFF
TRBJ2-3 | TRBV4-2 | once | TRBD2 | TGTGCCAGCAGCCCCAGGAATGGGGCGGGAGCCGCAGATACGCAGTATTTT | CASSPRNGAGAADTQYF
TRBJ2-7 | TRBV28 | medium-sized | - | TGTGCCAGCAGTGCCCCGCAGGTAACCTACGAGCAGTACTTC | CASSAPQVTYEQYF
TRBJ1-3 | TRBV29-1 | - | TRBD1 | TGCAGCGTTAGAATCGGGACAGCTGGAAACACCATATATTTT | CSVRIGTAGNTIYF
TRBJ1-1 | TRBV7-2 | - | TRBD1 | TGTGCCAGCAGCCGTCAAGGGGGCGGCACTGAAGCTTTCTTT | CASSRQGGGTEAFF
TRBJ1-1 | TRBV19 | - | - | TGTGCCAGTAGTATATCCAAGGTGCGGACTGAAGCTTTCTTT | CASSISKVRTEAFF
TRBJ1-1 | TRBV18 | - | - | TGTGCCAGCTCACCCAACCCGAACACTGAAGCTTTCTTT | CASSPNPNTEAFF
TRBJ2-3 | TRBV19 | - | TRBD1 | TGTGCCAGCCCTCCCCCCCCAACAGGGGACACAGATACGCAGTATTTT | CASPPPPTGDTDTQYF
TRBJ2-1 | TRBV6-1 | - | TRBD2 | TGTGCCAGCATGACTAGCGGGGGAAATGAGCAGTTCTTC | CASMTSGGNEQFF
TRBJ1-1 | TRBV7-8 | - | - | TGTGCCAGCAGCTTAGTTGGGGGAAACACTGAAGCTTTCTTT | CASSLVGGNTEAFF
TRBJ2-7 | TRBV7-9 | - | TRBD2 | TGTGCCAGCAGCTCCCGAGCGGGAGACAACGAGCAGTACTTC | CASSSRAGDNEQYF
TRBJ1-5 | TRBV5-6 | - | - | TGTGCCAGCAGCTTGCAGCAGGGGTATAGCAATCAGCCCCAGCATTTT | CASSLQQGYSNQPQHF
TRBJ1-6 | TRBV5-1 | - | - | TGCGCCAGCAGCTTAAACAGTATTAATTCACCCCTCCACTTT | CASSLNSINSPLHF
TRBJ2-2 | TRBV2 | - | - | TGTGCCAGCAGTCCAACGGGGGAGGTGGTGGCCGGGGAGCTGTTTTTT | CASSPTGEVVAGELFF
TRBJ1-1 | TRBV2 | - | - | TGTGCCAGCTCGCTTCGGGGGGGAAACACTGAAGCTTTCTTT | CASSLRGGNTEAFF
TRBJ2-5 | TRBV28 | - | TRBD2 | TGTGCCAGCAGTCCCGGGACTAGCGGGAGCCTAGAGACCCAGTACTTC | CASSPGTSGSLETQYF
TRBJ2-7 | TRBV10-2 | - | TRBD1 | TGCGCCAGCAGGCCGGGACAGACCTACGAGCAGTACTTC | CASRPGQTYEQYF
TRBJ2-7 | TRBV6-6 | - | - | TGTGCCAGCACCACCGGGACCAGGAGCGAGCAGTACTTC | CASTTGTRSEQYF
TRBJ2-2 | TRBV11-3 | - | - | TGTGCCAGCAGCTTAGGGGATTACGGGATTCGGAACACCGGGGAGCTGTTTTTT | CASSLGDYGIRNTGELFF
TRBJ1-2 | TRBV4-1 | - | - | TGCGCCAGCAGCCAAGATGAAAGAGGTGTTGTTTATGGCTACACCTTC | CASSQDERGVVYGYTF
TRBJ1-3 | TRBV28 | - | - | TGTGCCAGCAGTTTACCAGCAAGGGGGGAAGGAAACACCATATATTTT | CASSLPARGEGNTIYF
TRBJ1-2 | TRBV7-9 | - | - | TGTGCCAGCAGCTTAGCGGAGAGGGATGGCTACACCTTC | CASSLAERDGYTF
TRBJ1-5 | TRBV6-1 | - | - | TGTGCCAGCAGTGAAGCGCTAGGGACGCTCCAGCCCCAGCATTTT | CASSEALGTLQPQHF
TRBJ2-3 | TRBV11-2 | - | - | TGTGCCAGCAGCTTACTGTTTGGTAGCGCAAGCACAGATACGCAGTATTTT | CASSLLFGSASTDTQYF